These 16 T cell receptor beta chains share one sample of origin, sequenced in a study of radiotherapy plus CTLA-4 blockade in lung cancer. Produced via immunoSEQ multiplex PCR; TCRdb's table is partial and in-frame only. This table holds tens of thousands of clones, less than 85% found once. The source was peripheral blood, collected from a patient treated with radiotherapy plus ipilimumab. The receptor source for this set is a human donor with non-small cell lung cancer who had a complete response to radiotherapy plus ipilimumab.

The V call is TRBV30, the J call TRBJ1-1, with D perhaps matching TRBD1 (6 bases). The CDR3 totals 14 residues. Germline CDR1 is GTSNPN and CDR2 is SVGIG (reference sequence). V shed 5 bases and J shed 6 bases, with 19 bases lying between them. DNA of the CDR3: TGTGCCTGGCTTGCCAGGGGTACTTTGCCTGAAGCTTTCTTT. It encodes CAWLARGTLPEAFF.

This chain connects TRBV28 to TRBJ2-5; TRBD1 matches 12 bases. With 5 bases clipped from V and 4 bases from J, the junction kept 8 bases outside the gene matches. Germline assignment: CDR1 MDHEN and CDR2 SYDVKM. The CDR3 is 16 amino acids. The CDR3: CASSDSRDRGRETQYF. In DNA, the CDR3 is TGTGCCAGCAGTGATTCCCGGGACAGGGGGCGAGAGACCCAGTACTTC. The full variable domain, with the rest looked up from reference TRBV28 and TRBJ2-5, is DVKVTQSSRYLVKRTGEKVFLECVQDMDHENMFWYRQDPGLGLRLIYFSYDVKMKEKGDIPEGYSVSREKKERFSLILESASTNQTSMYLCASSDSRDRGRETQYFGPGTRLLVL.

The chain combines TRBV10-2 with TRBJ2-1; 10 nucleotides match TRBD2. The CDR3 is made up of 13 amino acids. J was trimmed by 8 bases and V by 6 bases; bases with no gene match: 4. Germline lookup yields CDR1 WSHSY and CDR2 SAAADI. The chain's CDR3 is CASRSGGADEQFF. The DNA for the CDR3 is TGCGCCAGCAGAAGCGGGGGGGCCGATGAGCAGTTCTTC.

The CDR3 DNA follows: TGTGCCAGCAGCGACCCGGGACAGCTTAACTATGGCTACACCTTC. Encoded protein: CASSDPGQLNYGYTF. The chain uses TRBV5-6 and TRBJ1-2, with TRBD1 matching over 7 bases. The CDR3 spans 15 residues. The germline V gene encodes CDR1 SGHDT and CDR2 YYEEEE. V dropped 4 bases and J dropped 1; count of bases not matched to a gene: 7.

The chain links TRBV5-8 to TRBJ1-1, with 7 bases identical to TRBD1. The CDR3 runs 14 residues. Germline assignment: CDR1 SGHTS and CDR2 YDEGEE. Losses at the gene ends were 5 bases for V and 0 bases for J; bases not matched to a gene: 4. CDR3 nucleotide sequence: TGTGCCAGCAGTCGGGACAGAATGAACACTGAAGCTTTCTTT. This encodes CASSRDRMNTEAFF.

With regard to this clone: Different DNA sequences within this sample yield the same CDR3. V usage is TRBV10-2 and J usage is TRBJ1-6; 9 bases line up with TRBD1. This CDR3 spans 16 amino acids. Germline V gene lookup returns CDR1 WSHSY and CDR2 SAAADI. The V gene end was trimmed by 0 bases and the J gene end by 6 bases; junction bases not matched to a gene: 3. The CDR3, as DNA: TGCGCCAGCAGTGAGTCACAGGGGGCTTCTAATTCACCCCTCCACTTT. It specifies CASSESQGASNSPLHF.

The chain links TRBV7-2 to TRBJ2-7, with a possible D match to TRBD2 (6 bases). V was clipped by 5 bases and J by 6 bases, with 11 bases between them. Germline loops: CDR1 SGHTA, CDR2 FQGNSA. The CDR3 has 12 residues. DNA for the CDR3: TGTGCCAGCAGCCCCCGGGGAGGCGAGCAGTACTTC. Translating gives CASSPRGGEQYF. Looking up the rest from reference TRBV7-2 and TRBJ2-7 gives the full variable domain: GAGVSQSPSNKVTEKGKDVELRCDPISGHTALYWYRQSLGQGLEFLIYFQGNSAPDKSGLPSDRFSAERTGGSVSTLTIQRTQQEDSAVYLCASSPRGGEQYFGPGTRLTVT.

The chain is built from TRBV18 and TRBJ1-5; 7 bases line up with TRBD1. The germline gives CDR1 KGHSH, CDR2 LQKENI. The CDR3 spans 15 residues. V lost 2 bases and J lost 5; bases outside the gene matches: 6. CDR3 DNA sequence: TGTGCCAGCTCACCAAGGCTGCAGGGGGATCAGCCCCAGCATTTT. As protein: CASSPRLQGDQPQHF.

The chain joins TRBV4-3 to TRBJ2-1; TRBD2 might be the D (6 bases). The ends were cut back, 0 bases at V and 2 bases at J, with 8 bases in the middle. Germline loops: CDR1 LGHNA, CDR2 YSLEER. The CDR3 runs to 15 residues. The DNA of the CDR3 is TGCGCCAGCAGCCAAGAGCGGGGACCCTACAATGAGCAGTTCTTC. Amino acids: CASSQERGPYNEQFF.

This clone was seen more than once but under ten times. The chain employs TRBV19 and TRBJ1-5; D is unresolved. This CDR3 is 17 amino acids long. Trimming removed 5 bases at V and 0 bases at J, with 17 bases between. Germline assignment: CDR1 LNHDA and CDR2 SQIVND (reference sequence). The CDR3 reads CASSGNTQSHSNQPQHF. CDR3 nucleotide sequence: TGTGCCAGTAGTGGTAACACGCAGTCCCATAGCAATCAGCCCCAGCATTTT.

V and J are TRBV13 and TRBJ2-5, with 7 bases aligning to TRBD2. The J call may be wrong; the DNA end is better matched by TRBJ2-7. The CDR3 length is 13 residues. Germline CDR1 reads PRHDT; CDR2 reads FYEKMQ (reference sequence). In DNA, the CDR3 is TGTGCCAGCAGCCGAGGACTAGGGCGCGAGCAGTACTTC. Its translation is CASSRGLGREQYF.

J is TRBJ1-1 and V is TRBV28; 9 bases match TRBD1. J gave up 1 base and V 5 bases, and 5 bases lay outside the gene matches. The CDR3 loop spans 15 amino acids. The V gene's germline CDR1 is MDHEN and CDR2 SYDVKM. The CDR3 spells CASSRGGQGNTEAFF. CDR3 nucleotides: TGTGCCAGCAGTCGGGGGGGACAGGGGAACACTGAAGCTTTCTTT.

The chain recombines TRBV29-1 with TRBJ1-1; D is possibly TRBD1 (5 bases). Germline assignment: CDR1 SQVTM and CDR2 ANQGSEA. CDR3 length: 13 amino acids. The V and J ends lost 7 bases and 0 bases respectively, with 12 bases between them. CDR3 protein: CSANRNMNTEAFF. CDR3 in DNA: TGCAGCGCCAACAGGAACATGAACACTGAAGCTTTCTTT.

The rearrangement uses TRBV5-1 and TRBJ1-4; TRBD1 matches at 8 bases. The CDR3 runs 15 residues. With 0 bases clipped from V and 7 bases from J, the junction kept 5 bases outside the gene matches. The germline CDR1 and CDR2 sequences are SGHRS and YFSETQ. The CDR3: CASSLGGTGGEKLFF. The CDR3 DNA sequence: TGCGCCAGCAGCTTGGGGGGAACAGGGGGTGAAAAACTGTTTTTT.

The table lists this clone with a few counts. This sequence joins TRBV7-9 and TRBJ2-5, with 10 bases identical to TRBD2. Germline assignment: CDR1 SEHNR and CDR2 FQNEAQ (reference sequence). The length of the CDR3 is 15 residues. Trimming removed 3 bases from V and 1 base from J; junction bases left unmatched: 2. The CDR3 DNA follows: TGTGCCAGCAGCTTTAGCGGGGGGCTCCAAGAGACCCAGTACTTC. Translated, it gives CASSFSGGLQETQYF.

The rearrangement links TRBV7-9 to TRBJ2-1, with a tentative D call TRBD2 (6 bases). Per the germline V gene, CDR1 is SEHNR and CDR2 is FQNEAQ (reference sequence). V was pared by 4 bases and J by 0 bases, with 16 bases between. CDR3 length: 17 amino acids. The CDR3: CASSSQVAGSSYNEQFF. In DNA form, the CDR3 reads TGTGCCAGCAGCTCGCAAGTCGCGGGGAGCTCCTACAATGAGCAGTTCTTC. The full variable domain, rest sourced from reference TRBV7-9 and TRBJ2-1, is DTGVSQNPRHKITKRGQNVTFRCDPISEHNRLYWYRQTLGQGPEFLTYFQNEAQLEKSRLLSDRFSAERPKGSFSTLEIQRTEQGDSAMYLCASSSQVAGSSYNEQFFGPGTRLTVL.